These T cell receptor beta chains were read from a single sample in a study of shared clonotypes between healthy human individuals. The repertoire was sequenced with immunoSEQ multiplex PCR; TCRdb's copy has only in-frame clones and lacks some. The sample lists fewer than 1.4 million clones; roughly 74% were seen once. Sequencing was performed on memory CD4+ T cells from PBMCs. These receptors originate from a young man in good health. Some clones in this sample may be carry-over from other donors' samples. Both conserved end residues are part of each CDR3. The D gene is left open where the match is weak. A row's size may be missing; if present it is once, few, many or a size class.

d_call	v_call	j_call	clone_size	cdr3_aa	cdr3_nt
TRBD1	TRBV29-1	TRBJ2-7	NA	CSVTGTGSSYEQYF	TGCAGCGTTACCGGGACAGGGAGTTCCTACGAGCAGTACTTC
TRBD2	TRBV29-1	TRBJ2-2	NA	CSVSYGRENTGELFF	TGCAGCGTCTCTTACGGGAGGGAAAACACCGGGGAGCTGTTTTTT
NA	TRBV5-6	TRBJ2-2	NA	CASRIRANTGELFF	TGTGCCAGCAGGATCAGAGCGAACACCGGGGAGCTGTTTTTT
NA	TRBV28	TRBJ1-5	NA	CASSFPSGEGTWQPQHF	TGTGCCAGCAGTTTTCCAAGCGGGGAGGGGACATGGCAGCCCCAGCATTTT
TRBD1	TRBV6-5	TRBJ1-5	NA	CASSRDSRPYQPQHF	TGTGCCAGCAGTAGGGACAGTAGGCCTTATCAGCCCCAGCATTTT
NA	TRBV29-1	TRBJ2-3	NA	CSVPGPIRAHRTDTQYF	TGCAGCGTACCGGGACCGATACGCGCCCACCGCACAGATACGCAGTATTTT
NA	TRBV4-2	TRBJ2-3	few	CASSQDPGGSDTDTQYF	TGTGCCAGCAGCCAAGACCCCGGCGGGTCCGACACAGATACGCAGTATTTT
NA	TRBV6-1	TRBJ1-5	NA	CASSEYFSVGPQHF	TGTGCCAGCAGTGAATATTTCTCAGTGGGGCCCCAGCATTTT
NA	TRBV5-5	TRBJ2-4	NA	CASSLTLAKNIQYF	TGTGCCAGCAGCTTGACACTAGCCAAAAACATTCAGTACTTC
TRBD1	TRBV5-6	TRBJ2-1	once	CASSLGQGANYNEQFF	TGTGCCAGCAGCTTGGGTCAGGGGGCCAACTACAATGAGCAGTTCTTC
NA	TRBV7-2	TRBJ1-5	NA	CASSVGPGSWYDQPQHF	TGTGCCAGCAGCGTGGGACCGGGATCCTGGTACGATCAGCCCCAGCATTTT
TRBD1	TRBV28	TRBJ2-5	NA	CASSLLGGQGYQETQYF	TGTGCCAGCAGTTTATTAGGGGGACAGGGATACCAAGAGACCCAGTACTTC
NA	TRBV7-2	TRBJ2-3	NA	CASSVGSGLGPTDTQYF	TGTGCCAGCAGCGTGGGGAGCGGGTTGGGACCCACAGATACGCAGTATTTT
NA	TRBV2	TRBJ1-5	NA	CASSLQGGNNQPQHF	TGTGCCAGCAGTCTACAGGGAGGAAATAATCAGCCCCAGCATTTT
NA	TRBV5-6	TRBJ1-5	NA	CASSLSGSNQPQHF	TGTGCCAGCAGCTTGTCCGGTAGCAATCAGCCCCAGCATTTT
TRBD1	TRBV6-5	TRBJ1-2	NA	CASSYSDRGSSGYTF	TGTGCCAGCAGTTACTCAGACAGGGGATCTAGTGGCTACACCTTC
NA	TRBV5-1	TRBJ2-2	NA	CASSSEDYTNTGELFF	TGCGCCAGCAGCTCCGAGGACTACACGAACACCGGGGAGCTGTTTTTT
NA	TRBV18	TRBJ1-4	NA	CASQRGVGEKLFF	TGTGCCAGCCAGCGGGGCGTCGGGGAAAAACTGTTTTTT